Sequencing of this TCR beta chain was carried out in a study of shared clonotypes between healthy human individuals. This CDR3 has 16 residues. Losses at the gene ends were 2 bases for V and 2 bases for J; bases not matched to a gene: 6. Looked up from germline, CDR1 is SGDLS and CDR2 is YYNGEE. On this clone: Additional DNA sequences in this sample encode the identical CDR3.

Evenly divided among several immunoSEQ plates was the genomic DNA of each subset. Authors' analysis steps: Filtering differed for immunoSEQ, which gave only junction sequences without quality scores. This table comes from immunoSEQ multiplex PCR, and its TCRdb copy is limited to in-frame clones, with some not included. From that table come the V and J calls and clone size; the DNA was used to work out D and trimming. The sample lists under 2,500,000 clones; almost 96% were seen once. The TCR originated in a man between 18 and 35 years old in good health. The V gene is TRBV9, the J gene TRBJ2-2, with 7 positions matching TRBD2. What was sequenced was naive CD4+ T cells sorted from blood. Documented subset: CD45RA+ positively selected. The CDR3 loop reads CASSVRGDPNTGELFF. The CDR3 nucleotides are TGTGCCAGCAGCGTTCGGGGGGACCCCAACACCGGGGAGCTGTTTTTT.